Shown below are 28 T cell receptor beta chains from a single sample sequenced in a study of OX40 agonist ivuxolimab in advanced cancers. Data came from immunoSEQ multiplex PCR; TCRdb stores just in-frame clones and leaves some out. Of over 65,000 clones in the sample, approximately 86% are singletons; the top ten hold roughly 8%. This specimen was CD4+ or CD8+ T cells sorted from blood, taken in a trial of the OX40 agonist ivuxolimab. These receptors came from an adult with an advanced solid tumor such as melanoma, head and neck, liver or kidney cancer.

The chain employs TRBV6-5 and TRBJ1-3; TRBD1 aligns across 7 bases. Per germline, CDR1 MNHEY and CDR2 SVGAGI. Germline trimming cut 2 bases from V and 0 bases from J; bases unmatched to any gene: 4. The CDR3 is made up of 16 amino acids. The CDR3 protein is CASSYGTAISGNTIYF. CDR3 DNA sequence: TGTGCCAGCAGTTACGGGACAGCTATCTCTGGAAACACCATATATTTT.

The V and J genes are TRBV5-4 and TRBJ1-2, with 7 bases matching TRBD1. V shed 3 bases and J 7 bases; nucleotides not matched to a gene: 12. This CDR3 has 15 residues. The germline gives CDR1 SGHNT, CDR2 YYREEE (reference sequence). CDR3 amino acids: CASSSGQLRERGYTF. As DNA, the CDR3 is TGTGCCAGCAGCTCGGGACAGTTACGAGAACGTGGCTACACCTTC.

V is TRBV6-5 and J is TRBJ1-3; unclear D gene. Germline V gene data show CDR1 as MNHEY and CDR2 as SVGAGI. CDR3 length: 15 amino acids. The V end was cut by 5 bases, the J end by 2 bases, with 13 bases between. The CDR3 region has the DNA TGTGCCAGCAGTCGCTCAGTGGGTACTGGAAACACCATATATTTT. It specifies CASSRSVGTGNTIYF.

As regards this clone: The conserved phenylalanine or tryptophan is not found at the CDR3 terminus, so this likely reflects a read error. The chain uses TRBV5-1 and TRBJ2-7; the D is unclear. The V end lost 1 base, the J end lost 0 bases, and 14 bases lay between the germline ends. Per the germline V gene, CDR1 is SGHRS and CDR2 is YFSETQ. The CDR3 is 16 amino acids. DNA of the CDR3: TGCGCCAGCAGCTTGAGTATGAGTTCTGGCTCCTACGAGCAGTACCTC. Protein: CASSLSMSSGSYEQYL.

The chain uses TRBV6-6 and TRBJ1-1; D is possibly TRBD1 (6 bases). CDR1 and CDR2 from the germline V gene are MNHNY and SVGAGI (reference sequence). This CDR3 spans 14 amino acids. Trimming removed 8 bases at V and 4 bases at J, with 17 bases between. CDR3: CASLGGTPGTEAFF. The CDR3 DNA reads TGTGCCAGCCTAGGGGGGACCCCGGGCACTGAAGCTTTCTTT.

The V and J genes are TRBV18 and TRBJ2-5; 11 positions agree with TRBD1. With 3 bases clipped from V and 4 bases from J, the junction kept 4 bases outside the gene matches. The CDR3 sequence is 15 residues long. Germline V gene data show CDR1 as KGHSH and CDR2 as LQKENI. CDR3 loop: CASSPGTGGSETQYF. The DNA of the CDR3 is TGTGCCAGCTCACCCGGGACAGGGGGATCAGAGACCCAGTACTTC.

This clone came up once. The rearrangement links TRBV28 to TRBJ2-7, with 7 bases fitting TRBD1. CDR3 length: 15 amino acids. Trimming removed 6 bases from V and 3 bases from J; junction bases left unmatched: 11. In germline, CDR1 is MDHEN, CDR2 SYDVKM. The CDR3 reads CASSSLDRASYEQYF. CDR3 DNA sequence: TGTGCCAGCAGCTCGCTTGACAGGGCAAGCTACGAGCAGTACTTC.

V and J are TRBV29-1 and TRBJ1-1; D unclear. Germline V gives CDR1 SQVTM, CDR2 ANQGSEA. The CDR3 totals 12 residues. The V gene lost 2 bases and the J gene lost 3 bases, with 7 bases spanning the gap. The CDR3 protein is CSVEQDHTEAFF. CDR3 nucleotide sequence: TGCAGCGTTGAACAGGACCACACTGAAGCTTTCTTT.

The chain combines TRBV7-9 with TRBJ1-5, with a weak D call TRBD1 (5 bases). CDR1 is SEHNR, CDR2 FQNEAQ, per germline (reference sequence). With 0 bases removed from V and 2 bases from J, the gap between germline ends came to 8 bases. The CDR3 has 15 residues. The CDR3 DNA follows: TGTGCCAGCAGCTTAGCGGGGGAGGGCAATCAGCCCCAGCATTTT. Translation: CASSLAGEGNQPQHF.

V usage is TRBV5-1 and J usage is TRBJ1-5; no definite D call. The CDR3 length is 15 residues. Germline loops: CDR1 SGHRS, CDR2 YFSETQ. Deletions cut 2 bases from V and 0 bases from J, with 9 bases between. CDR3 sequence: CASSLEGYSNQPQHF. The CDR3 coding sequence is TGCGCCAGCAGCTTAGAGGGCTATAGCAATCAGCCCCAGCATTTT.

The rearrangement links TRBV5-1 to TRBJ1-2; no reliable D call. The length of the CDR3 is 14 residues. Trimming removed 3 bases from V and 2 bases from J, with 11 bases in between. Germline V lookup: CDR1 SGHRS, CDR2 YFSETQ. CDR3 nucleotide sequence: TGCGCCAGCAGCTCCGGCGCGGGGAACTATGGCTACACCTTC. Translated: CASSSGAGNYGYTF.

V is TRBV7-8 and J is TRBJ2-5, with D possibly matching TRBD1 (6 bases). Germline V gene sequence: CDR1 SGHVS, CDR2 FQNEAQ. V dropped 0 bases and J dropped 1 base, with 12 bases sitting between them. The length of the CDR3 is 16 residues. As DNA, the CDR3 is TGTGCCAGCAGCTTAGCGACAGGTCAGACCCAAGAGACCCAGTACTTC. This encodes CASSLATGQTQETQYF.

J is TRBJ1-2 and V is TRBV12-5; 10 bases align to TRBD1. The V and J ends lost 6 bases and 4 bases, in that order; junction bases with no gene match: 8. The CDR3 has 15 amino acids. The germline CDR1 and CDR2 sequences are LGHNT and FRNRAP. The CDR3 bases are TGTGCTAGTGGCCCCGGGACAGGGGCCGCCTATGGCTACACCTTC. As protein: CASGPGTGAAYGYTF. Full variable domain (rest looked up from reference TRBV12-5 and TRBJ1-2): DARVTQTPRHKVTEMGQEVTMRCQPILGHNTVFWYRQTMMQGLELLAYFRNRAPLDDSGMPKDRFSAEMPDATLATLKIQPSEPRDSAVYFCASGPGTGAAYGYTFGSGTRLTVV.

The rearrangement uses TRBV10-3 and TRBJ2-7, with 9 positions matching TRBD1. The germline V gene encodes CDR1 ENHRY and CDR2 SYGVKD. The J segment lost 1 base and the V segment lost 6 bases, leaving 4 bases of the junction unmatched. The CDR3 has 14 residues. CDR3 region: CAIRAGTGSYEQYF. CDR3 nucleotide sequence: TGTGCCATCAGGGCCGGGACAGGGTCCTACGAGCAGTACTTC.

CDR3 in amino acids: CASSLESGGYQPQHF. DNA of the CDR3: TGTGCCAGCAGCTTGGAGTCGGGGGGATATCAGCCCCAGCATTTT. The J gene is TRBJ1-5, the V gene TRBV5-8; perhaps TRBD1 as D (5 bases). The germline V gene has CDR1 SGHTS and CDR2 YDEGEE. The CDR3 runs 15 residues. Between the trimmed V and J ends, which lost 0 bases and 5 bases, there was a span of 12 bases.

This clone came up once. J is TRBJ2-1 and V is TRBV5-4; D possibly uses TRBD1 or TRBD2 (5 bases each). Germline lookup yields CDR1 SGHNT and CDR2 YYREEE (reference sequence). The CDR3 runs 14 residues. Trimming removed 1 base at V and 3 bases at J, with 8 bases between. The CDR3 loop reads CASSLSGRYNEQFF. CDR3 DNA sequence: TGTGCCAGCAGCTTGTCGGGGCGCTACAATGAGCAGTTCTTC.

This chain connects TRBV4-1 to TRBJ2-7; 10 nucleotides align to TRBD2. Germline V lookup: CDR1 MGHRA, CDR2 YSYEKL. Trimming took 0 bases from V and 0 from J; bases not matched to a gene: 5. There are 17 residues in the CDR3. The CDR3 here is CASSQEEAGGLSYEQYF. The CDR3 bases are TGCGCCAGCAGCCAAGAAGAAGCGGGAGGGCTCTCCTACGAGCAGTACTTC.

The rearrangement joins TRBV19 to TRBJ2-5; D not certain. The DNA end is more similar to TRBJ2-7, so the J call may be wrong. The CDR3 length is 16 residues. Germline CDR1 reads LNHDA; CDR2 reads SQIVND (reference sequence). The DNA of the CDR3 is TGTGCCAGTAGTATCTCCGGTCCGGGCGCCTCCTACGAGCAGTACTTC. Translation: CASSISGPGASYEQYF.

The chain employs TRBV13 and TRBJ2-3; D may be TRBD1 (6 bases). Germline V CDR1 and CDR2: PRHDT, FYEKMQ (reference sequence). This CDR3 has 16 residues. The V gene lost 4 bases and the J gene lost 6 bases, with 20 bases spanning the gap. DNA for the CDR3: TGTGCCAGCAGCTCATCACTCAGGGGAGCAGATGATACGCAGTATTTT. Protein product: CASSSSLRGADDTQYF.

The chain joins TRBV2 to TRBJ1-5; D remains ambiguous. Trimming took off 5 bases at V and 5 bases at J, with 7 bases between the two ends. There are 12 residues in the CDR3. Per germline, CDR1 SNHLY and CDR2 FYNNEI. CDR3 DNA sequence: TGTGCCAGCAGTTCACAGCATCAGCCCCAGCATTTT. Its translation: CASSSQHQPQHF.

This chain connects TRBV5-1 to TRBJ2-7; D gene uncertain. Trimming stripped 4 bases from V and 3 bases from J, with 11 bases between. CDR3 length: 13 amino acids. Germline V gives CDR1 SGHRS, CDR2 YFSETQ. The CDR3 reads CASSPGWVYEQYF. The CDR3, as DNA: TGCGCCAGCAGCCCCGGTTGGGTCTACGAGCAGTACTTC. Full variable domain (remainder filled in from reference TRBV5-1 and TRBJ2-7): KAGVTQTPRYLIKTRGQQVTLSCSPISGHRSVSWYQQTPGQGLQFLFEYFSETQRNKGNFPGRFSGRQFSNSRSEMNVSTLELGDSALYLCASSPGWVYEQYFGPGTRLTVT.

J is TRBJ1-2 and V is TRBV4-2; D may be TRBD1 (6 bases). Germline V gene lookup returns CDR1 LGHNA and CDR2 YNFKEQ. The CDR3 runs to 15 residues. The V end lost 3 bases, the J end lost 4 bases, and 15 bases lay between the germline ends. The CDR3 region is CASSQETGFTYGYTF. For the CDR3, the DNA is TGTGCCAGCAGCCAGGAAACAGGGTTCACCTATGGCTACACCTTC.

The chain joins TRBV28 to TRBJ2-7; no firm D call. The V end lost 11 bases, the J end lost 0 bases, and 8 bases lay between the germline ends. Germline loops: CDR1 MDHEN, CDR2 SYDVKM. This CDR3 is built from 11 residues. In DNA form, the CDR3 reads TGTGCCTCTTCTAGCTCCTACGAGCAGTACTTC. It is translated as CASSSSYEQYF.

This rearrangement joins TRBV15 to TRBJ2-2; D possibly corresponds to TRBD2 (7 bases). V gave up 4 bases and J gave up 0 bases, with 18 bases separating them. Per germline, CDR1 LNHNV and CDR2 YYDKDF (reference sequence). The CDR3 has 18 residues. CDR3 coding DNA: TGTGCCACCAGCACCTCCTCGTCGGGGGGCGCGAACACCGGGGAGCTGTTTTTT. This encodes CATSTSSSGGANTGELFF.

The CDR3 nucleotides read TGTGCCACCATGCCCGGGACTATCAGAGAGACCCAGTACTTC. It translates to CATMPGTIRETQYF. The chain has TRBV28 and TRBJ2-5, with TRBD2 identical over 7 bases. The CDR3 totals 14 residues. The ends lost 10 bases at V and 4 bases at J; junction bases unmatched: 12. Germline loops: CDR1 MDHEN, CDR2 SYDVKM.

V gene TRBV2 combines with J gene TRBJ2-3; 12 nucleotides line up with TRBD2. The length of the CDR3 is 18 residues. V gave up 3 bases and J gave up 4 bases; unmatched junction bases: 11. Germline lookup yields CDR1 SNHLY and CDR2 FYNNEI. Written as DNA, the CDR3 is TGTGCCAGCAGTGAGGTGTCTAGCGGGAGGGCCGGCCCAGATACGCAGTATTTT. Translated, it gives CASSEVSSGRAGPDTQYF. Drawing the rest from reference TRBV2 and TRBJ2-3, the complete variable domain is EPEVTQTPSHQVTQMGQEVILRCVPISNHLYFYWYRQILGQKVEFLVSFYNNEISEKSEIFDDQFSVERPDGSNFTLKIRSTKLEDSAMYFCASSEVSSGRAGPDTQYFGPGTRLTVL.

The V call is TRBV7-8, the J call TRBJ1-5, with 11 bases aligning to TRBD1. Germline V lookup: CDR1 SGHVS, CDR2 FQNEAQ. This CDR3 spans 15 amino acids. V gave up 4 bases and J gave up 6 bases; unmatched junction bases: 5. The CDR3, as DNA: TGTGCCAGCAGCTCCCGGGACAGGGGGAGTCAGCCCCAGCATTTT. Translated, it gives CASSSRDRGSQPQHF.

V is TRBV6-5 and J is TRBJ1-2; 7 bases line up with TRBD1. The CDR3 totals 13 residues. Germline trimming cut 6 bases from V and 8 bases from J; bases unmatched to any gene: 9. CDR1 and CDR2 from the germline V gene are MNHEY and SVGAGI. CDR3 nucleotides: TGTGCCAGCAGACCACAGGGGTTTGGCGGCTACACCTTC. The encoded protein is CASRPQGFGGYTF.